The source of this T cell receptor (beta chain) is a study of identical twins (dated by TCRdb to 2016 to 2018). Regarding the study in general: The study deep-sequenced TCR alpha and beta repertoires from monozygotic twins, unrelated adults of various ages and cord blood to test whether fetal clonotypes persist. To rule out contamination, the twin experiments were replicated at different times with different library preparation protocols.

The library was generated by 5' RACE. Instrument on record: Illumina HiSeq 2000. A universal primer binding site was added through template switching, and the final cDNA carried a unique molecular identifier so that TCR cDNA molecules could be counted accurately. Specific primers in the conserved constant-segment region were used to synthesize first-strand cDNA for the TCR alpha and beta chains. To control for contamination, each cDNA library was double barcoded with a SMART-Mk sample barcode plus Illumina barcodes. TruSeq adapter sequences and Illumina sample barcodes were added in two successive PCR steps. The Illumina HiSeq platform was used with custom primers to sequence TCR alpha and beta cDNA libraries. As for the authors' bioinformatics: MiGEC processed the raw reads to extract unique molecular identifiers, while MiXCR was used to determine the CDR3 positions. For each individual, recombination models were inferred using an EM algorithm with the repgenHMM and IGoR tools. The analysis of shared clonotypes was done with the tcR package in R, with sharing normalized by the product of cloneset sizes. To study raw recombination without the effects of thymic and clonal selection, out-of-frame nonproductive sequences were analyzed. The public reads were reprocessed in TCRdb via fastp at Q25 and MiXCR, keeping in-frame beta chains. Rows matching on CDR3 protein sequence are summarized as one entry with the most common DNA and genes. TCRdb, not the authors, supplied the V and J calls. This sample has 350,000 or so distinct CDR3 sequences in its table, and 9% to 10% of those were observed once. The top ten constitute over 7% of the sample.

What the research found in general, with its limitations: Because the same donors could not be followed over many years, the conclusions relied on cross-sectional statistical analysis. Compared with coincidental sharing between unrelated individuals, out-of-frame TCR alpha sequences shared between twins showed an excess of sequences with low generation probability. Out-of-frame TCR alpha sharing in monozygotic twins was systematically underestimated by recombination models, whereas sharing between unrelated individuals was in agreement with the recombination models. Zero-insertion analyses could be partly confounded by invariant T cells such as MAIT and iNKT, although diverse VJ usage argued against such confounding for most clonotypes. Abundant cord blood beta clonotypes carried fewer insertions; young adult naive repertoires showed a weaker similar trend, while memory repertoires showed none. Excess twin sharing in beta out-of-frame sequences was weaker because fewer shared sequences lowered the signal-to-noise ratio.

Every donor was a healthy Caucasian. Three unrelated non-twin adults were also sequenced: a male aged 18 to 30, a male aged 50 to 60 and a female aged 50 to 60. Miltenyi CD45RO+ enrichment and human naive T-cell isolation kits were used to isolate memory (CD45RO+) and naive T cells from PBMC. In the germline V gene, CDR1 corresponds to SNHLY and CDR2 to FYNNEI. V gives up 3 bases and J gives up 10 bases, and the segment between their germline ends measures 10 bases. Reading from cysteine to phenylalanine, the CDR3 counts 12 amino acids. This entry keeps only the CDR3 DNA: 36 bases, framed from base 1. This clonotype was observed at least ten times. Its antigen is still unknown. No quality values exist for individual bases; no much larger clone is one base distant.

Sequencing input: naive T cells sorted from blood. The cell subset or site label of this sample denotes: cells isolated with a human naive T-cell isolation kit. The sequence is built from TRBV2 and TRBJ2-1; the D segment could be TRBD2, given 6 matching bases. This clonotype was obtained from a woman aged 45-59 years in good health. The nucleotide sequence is TGTGCCAGCAGTGAGGAGGGGAGGGAGCAGTTCTTC. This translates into CASSEEGREQFF. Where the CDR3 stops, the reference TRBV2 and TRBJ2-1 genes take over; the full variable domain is EPEVTQTPSHQVTQMGQEVILRCVPISNHLYFYWYRQILGQKVEFLVSFYNNEISEKSEIFDDQFSVERPDGSNFTLKIRSTKLEDSAMYFCASSEEGREQFFGPGTRLTVL.